These 27 T cell receptor beta chains share one sample of origin, sequenced in a study of tumor and adjacent non-tumor tissue in lung cancer. RNA was extracted from bulk tissue without any cell sorting. More than 3 cm separated this lung sample from the edge of the tumor. Three rounds of nested PCR, following a modified ARM-PCR protocol, produced the TCRbeta library. TCRdb re-derived calls from the multiplex PCR reads in MiXCR, one entry per CDR3 protein. This repertoire shows fewer than 100,000 distinct CDR3 sequences, roughly 77% found once; its top ten account for about a fifth. Sample: distant non-tumor lung tissue. These receptors all come from a woman between 50 and 59 years old with non-small cell lung cancer.

To note about this clonotype: One end of the junction fails to match germline, which may point to a read error. The rearrangement joins TRBV10-1 to TRBJ2-1; TRBD2 aligns across 9 bases. The CDR3 consists of 14 residues. Germline loops: CDR1 WNHNN, CDR2 SYGVQD (reference sequence). In DNA, the CDR3 is TGTGCCAGCAGTCCCGGGACTAGCACTAATGAGCACTTCTTC. Translating it yields CASSPGTSTNEHFF.

Concerning this clonotype itself: Compared with germline, one end of the junction differs, possibly owing to a read error. The J gene is TRBJ2-7, the V gene TRBV4-1; TRBD2 matches at 7 bases. The CDR3 runs to 15 residues. In germline, CDR1 is MGHRA, CDR2 YSYEKL. CDR3 sequence: CTSSQALAESYERYF. CDR3 coding DNA: TGCACCAGCAGCCAAGCCCTAGCGGAATCCTACGAGCGGTACTTC.

The chain links TRBV14 to TRBJ2-1; the D call may be TRBD1 or TRBD2 (6 bases each). Germline CDR1 reads SGHDN; CDR2 reads FVKESK. The CDR3 loop spans 14 amino acids. V shed 10 bases and J shed 4 bases, with 17 bases lying between them. CDR3 sequence reads: CATGQGGRYNEQFF. Written as DNA, the CDR3 is TGTGCCACCGGCCAAGGGGGGAGGTACAATGAGCAGTTCTTC.

As for this clonotype: This CDR3 is missing its conserved last phenylalanine or tryptophan, likely due to a read error. The rearrangement joins TRBV20-1 to TRBJ2-3; no clear D gene. Trimming took off 0 bases at V and 12 bases at J, with 7 bases between the two ends. The CDR3 runs 10 residues. CDR1 is DFQATT, CDR2 SNEGSKA, per germline (reference sequence). This chain's CDR3 is CSARERGQYS. The CDR3 nucleotides are TGCAGTGCTAGAGAACGCGGACAGTATTCT.

In the case of this clonotype: This may be a read error, as it is one base from a much larger clone. The chain combines TRBV11-2 with TRBJ2-1; D gene unclear. The germline CDR1 and CDR2 sequences are SGHAT and FQNNGV. The CDR3 covers 8 residues. Here the CDR3 reads CVTSFIDF. The CDR3 region has the DNA TGTGTCACCAGTTTCATTGATTTC.

The V gene is TRBV20-1, the J gene TRBJ2-5; TRBD2 matches 12 bases. Germline assignment: CDR1 DFQATT and CDR2 SNEGSKA (reference sequence). V lost 1 base and J lost 5; bases outside the gene matches: 26. The CDR3 has 22 residues. The DNA of the CDR3 is TGCAGTGCTAGAGTCCCTTCGCGGATCCCAGGACTAGCGGGAAGGCCTGTTGAGACCCAGTACTTC. This sequence encodes CSARVPSRIPGLAGRPVETQYF.

As to this clonotype: Germline and junction disagree at one end, which may indicate a read error. The chain carries TRBV6-5 and TRBJ2-3, with a weak D call TRBD1 (5 bases). CDR1 and CDR2 (germline): MNHEY, SVGAGI. The CDR3 extends over 10 amino acids. The CDR3 region has the DNA TGTGCCAGCAGTAGGGGTACGCAATATTTT. Encoded protein: CASSRGTQYF.

On this clonotype: An end of the junction does not agree with germline; a read error may underlie this. The CDR3 sequence: CSVESIYDEQHF. CDR3 in DNA: TGCAGCGTTGAGTCAATTTATGACGAGCAGCACTTC. The chain employs TRBV29-1 and TRBJ2-7; the D is unclear. This CDR3 is 12 amino acids long. CDR1 and CDR2 from the germline V gene are SQVTM and ANQGSEA.

A word on this clonotype: Being one base from a much bigger clone, this may be a read error. The V call is TRBV25-1, the J call TRBJ1-6; D is perhaps TRBD1 (6 bases). CDR3 length: 15 amino acids. The germline gives CDR1 MGHDK, CDR2 SYGVNS. DNA of the CDR3: TGTGTCAGCAGTGCTCCGGGACACAATAATTCACCCCTCCACTTT. This sequence encodes CVSSAPGHNNSPLHF.

This clonotype is a singleton in its sample. One end of the junction varies from germline; a read error may be responsible. The chain is built from TRBV11-2 and TRBJ2-7; a weak D match, TRBD2 (5 bases). The CDR3 runs to 14 residues. The germline V gene has CDR1 SGHAT and CDR2 FQNNGV. CDR3: CASSLARESYEQYF. The CDR3 DNA follows: TGTGCCAGCAGTTTAGCTAGGGAGAGCTACGAGCAGTACTTC.

As concerns this clonotype: Mismatch with germline at one junction end may stem from a read error. This chain joins TRBV29-1 and TRBJ1-1, with unresolved D. CDR3 length: 13 residues. Per the germline V gene, CDR1 is SQVTM and CDR2 is ANQGSEA. DNA for the CDR3: TGCAGCCTTAGGGAAGAGGAGAACACCGAAGCTTTCTTT. It codes for CSLREEENTEAFF. The variable domain in full, with the rest retrieved from reference TRBV29-1 and TRBJ1-1, is SAVISQKPSRDICQRGTSLTIQCQVDSQVTMMFWYRQQPGQSLTLIATANQGSEATYESGFVIDKFPISRPNLTFSTLTVSNMSPEDSSIYLCSLREEENTEAFFGQGTRLTVV.

Note on this clonotype: Lacking the conserved final phenylalanine or tryptophan, this CDR3 likely reflects a read error. This chain uses TRBV10-3 with TRBJ2-1, with TRBD2 matching over 10 bases. Trimming at V came to 4 bases and at J to 4 bases, leaving 13 bases not matched to a gene. This CDR3 spans 18 amino acids. Germline-derived CDR1 and CDR2 are ENHRY and SYGVKD. This CDR3 is CAISGGLALSLGYNEQFL. CDR3 coding DNA: TGTGCCATCAGTGGGGGACTAGCGCTCTCCCTGGGATACAATGAGCAGTTCTTG.

In regard to this clonotype: At one boundary the junction diverges from the germline segment, which might be a read error. V usage is TRBV6-2 or TRBV6-3 and J usage is TRBJ2-5; possibly TRBD1 for D (6 bases). Germline loops: CDR1 MNHEY, CDR2 SVGEGT. This CDR3 spans 15 amino acids. The CDR3 sequence is CTSSRSVAPGETQYF. Here the CDR3 DNA reads TGTACCAGCAGCCGCTCCGTAGCGCCAGGGGAGACCCAGTATTTC.

The V call is TRBV6-6, the J call TRBJ2-3, with D uncertain. This CDR3 contains 11 residues. V was clipped by 8 bases and J by 10 bases, with 13 bases between them. The germline gives CDR1 MNHNY, CDR2 SVGAGI (reference sequence). The CDR3 loop reads CASETGNAQYF. The CDR3 DNA reads TGTGCCAGCGAGACTGGAAATGCGCAGTATTTT.

As concerns this clonotype: The germline gene is not matched at one end of the junction; a read error may be the cause. The rearrangement joins TRBV6-5 to TRBJ2-3; D is undetermined. CDR1 and CDR2 (germline): MNHEY, SVGAGI. The CDR3 has 13 residues. CDR3 coding DNA: TGTGCCAGCAGTTACGTGTGGGAAGATACACAGTATTTT. Amino acid sequence: CASSYVWEDTQYF.

As to this clonotype: Its ends do not fully match the called genes, so a read error is possible. The chain recombines TRBV4-1 with TRBJ1-6, with D uncertain. The CDR3 is 15 residues long. Germline V gives CDR1 MGHRA, CDR2 YSYEKL. The CDR3 DNA is TGCGCCATCAGCCATCCGGAGGGTAATAATTCACGCCTCCACTTT. Its protein is CAISHPEGNNSRLHF.

The genes are TRBV4-1 and TRBJ2-3, with TRBD2 matching over 12 bases. Germline V gene sequence: CDR1 MGHRA, CDR2 YSYEKL. With V trimmed by 1 base and J by 14 bases, 28 bases remained unmatched. This CDR3 comprises 21 residues. The CDR3 reads CASSQGYLAGGPTVPPDMRYF. DNA of the CDR3: TGCGCCAGCAGCCAAGGCTATCTAGCGGGAGGGCCCACCGTACCGCCAGATATGCGGTATTTT.

The chain carries TRBV15 and TRBJ2-5; unclear D gene. Germline assignment: CDR1 LNHNV and CDR2 YYDKDF (reference sequence). Trimming took 0 bases from V and 5 from J, leaving 7 bases between them. There are 13 residues in the CDR3. The CDR3 region is CATSRDNVETQYF. The DNA of the CDR3 is TGTGCCACCAGCAGAGATAACGTTGAGACCCAGTACTTC.

As to this clonotype: At one boundary the junction diverges from the germline segment, which might be a read error. The chain has TRBV6-6 and TRBJ2-5; D possibly corresponds to TRBD1 (6 bases). This CDR3 contains 14 residues. Germline loops: CDR1 MNHNY, CDR2 SVGAGI (reference sequence). CDR3: CNSSDSDSQETQYF. The CDR3 DNA reads TGTAACAGCAGTGACTCGGACAGTCAAGAGACTCAGTATTTC.

This clonotype was seen just once. The conserved final phenylalanine or tryptophan is absent from the CDR3, which likely points to a read error. The V and J genes are TRBV5-4 and TRBJ2-7; 7 nucleotides match TRBD1. This CDR3 region has 15 residues. The V gene end was trimmed by 4 bases and the J gene end by 3 bases; junction bases not matched to a gene: 10. CDR1 and CDR2 (germline): SGHNT, YYREEE (reference sequence). DNA of the CDR3: TGTGCCAGCAGCCGCGATCGGGGACAGAACTACGAGCAGTACTAC. This encodes CASSRDRGQNYEQYY.

The chain recombines TRBV6-2 or TRBV6-3 with TRBJ2-3, with D hard to call. The CDR3 has 11 amino acids. The germline gives CDR1 MNHEY, CDR2 SVGEGT. Trimming stripped 9 bases from V and 2 bases from J, with 6 bases between. In DNA form, the CDR3 reads TGTGCCAGTGGAATCACAGATACGCAGTATTTT. It specifies CASGITDTQYF.

A note on this clonotype: The junction does not match germline at one end; this may be a read error. This CDR3 is CASSLLRDRYGQYF. CDR3 coding DNA: TGTGCCAGCAGCTTACTTAGGGACAGGTACGGGCAGTACTTC. The V gene is TRBV11-2, the J gene TRBJ2-7, with TRBD1 identical over 8 bases. The germline gives CDR1 SGHAT, CDR2 FQNNGV. There are 14 residues in the CDR3.

This clonotype was counted between two and nine times. The chain links TRBV11-2 to TRBJ2-2; possibly TRBD2 for D (5 bases). CDR3 length: 15 residues. Germline V lookup: CDR1 SGHAT, CDR2 FQNNGV. The chain's CDR3 is CANKTSRRRDGELFF. The CDR3 DNA reads as TGTGCTAACAAGACTTCACGGAGGCGCGACGGGGAGCTGTTTTTT. The whole variable domain, remainder taken from reference TRBV11-2 and TRBJ2-2, is EAGVAQSPRYKIIEKRQSVAFWCNPISGHATLYWYQQILGQGPKLLIQFQNNGVVDDSQLPKDRFSAERLKGVDSTLKIQPAKLEDSAVYLCANKTSRRRDGELFFGEGSRLTVL.

As regards this clonotype: The germline gene is not matched at one end of the junction; a read error may be the cause. The chain is built from TRBV10-3 and TRBJ2-7, with TRBD2 as a possible D gene (5 bases). Germline CDR1 is ENHRY and CDR2 is SYGVKD. The CDR3 is made up of 14 amino acids. Here the CDR3 DNA reads TGTGCCATCTGTGAAACTGGACTTCTCTACGAACAGTACTTC. It specifies CAICETGLLYEQYF.

The J gene is TRBJ2-2, the V gene TRBV18; D is undetermined. The CDR3 loop spans 15 amino acids. V was shortened by 3 bases and J by 4 bases, with 12 bases between the two germline ends. Germline V gene data show CDR1 as KGHSH and CDR2 as LQKENI. The CDR3 spells CASSPQTTLTGELFF. The CDR3 nucleotides are TGTGCCAGCTCACCCCAGACAACACTCACCGGGGAGCTGTTTTTT.

In regard to this clonotype: This is likely a read error, given that the CDR3 carries no conserved phenylalanine or tryptophan at its end. The chain employs TRBV11-1 and TRBJ1-1; the match to TRBD1 covers 8 bases. The CDR3 contains 15 residues. The J segment lost 5 bases and the V segment lost 9 bases, leaving 14 bases of the junction unmatched. The V gene's germline CDR1 is SGHAT and CDR2 FQDESV (reference sequence). CDR3 residues: CASTIPDRGPTEAFI. In DNA form, the CDR3 reads TGTGCCAGTACCATCCCCGACAGGGGACCGACTGAAGCTTTCATT.

About this clonotype: One junction end disagrees with the germline gene, perhaps due to a read error. The chain employs TRBV12-3 or TRBV12-4 and TRBJ2-7; TRBD2 is a possible D gene (5 bases). The CDR3 extends over 13 amino acids. The CDR3 spells CVSSLRRPYEQYF. In DNA, the CDR3 is TGTGTCAGCAGTTTAAGGAGGCCCTACGAGCAGTACTTC.